These 23 T cell receptor beta chains were sequenced from one sample in a study of blood T cell repertoires in COVID-19. TCRdb's table, derived via immunoSEQ multiplex PCR, lists solely in-frame clones and lacks some. The sample lists about 180,000 clones, roughly 77% seen once, with about 11% in the top ten. Specimen: peripheral blood. The origin of the receptors is a woman older than 75 with COVID-19, enrolled during active disease.

The chain recombines TRBV28 with TRBJ2-1; 7 nucleotides agree with TRBD1. J was trimmed by 9 bases and V by 5 bases; bases with no gene match: 10. The CDR3 is 14 residues long. Germline lookup yields CDR1 MDHEN and CDR2 SYDVKM. The CDR3 reads CASSIGIPGGEQFF. Written as DNA, the CDR3 is TGTGCCAGCAGTATAGGGATCCCAGGGGGTGAGCAGTTCTTC.

CDR3: CATSGIQGVTEAFF. CDR3 DNA: TGTGCCACCAGCGGGATACAGGGCGTCACTGAAGCTTTCTTT. This sequence joins TRBV15 and TRBJ1-1, with D perhaps TRBD1 (6 bases). With 5 bases removed from V and 4 bases from J, the gap between germline ends came to 14 bases. This CDR3 is built from 14 residues. Germline V gives CDR1 LNHNV, CDR2 YYDKDF (reference sequence).

The chain carries TRBV5-6 and TRBJ2-7, with 7 bases aligning to TRBD2. Germline trimming cut 2 bases from V and 5 bases from J; bases unmatched to any gene: 10. The germline V gene encodes CDR1 SGHDT and CDR2 YYEEEE. This CDR3 contains 15 residues. The CDR3, as DNA: TGTGCCAGCAGCTTTACCGGGAGAACTAGCGACGAGCAGTACTTC. Protein product: CASSFTGRTSDEQYF.

The gene calls are TRBV7-2 and TRBJ2-7, with 8 positions matching TRBD1. After removal of 7 bases from V and 3 bases from J, the junction contained 8 bases not matched to a gene. CDR1 is SGHTA and CDR2 is FQGNSA in the germline V gene. This CDR3 has 14 amino acids. As DNA, the CDR3 is TGTGCCAGCACCGTCGACAGGGGTTACTACGAGCAGTACTTC. Translation gives CASTVDRGYYEQYF.

The chain recombines TRBV7-2 with TRBJ2-7; TRBD1 might be the D (6 bases). Trimming stripped 0 bases from V and 5 bases from J, with 23 bases between. CDR1 and CDR2 (germline): SGHTA, FQGNSA. CDR3 size: 18 residues. The DNA of the CDR3 is TGTGCCAGCAGCTTAGCGGCGGTCCCGGGGACAAGATCGGACGAGCAGTACTTC. Amino acids: CASSLAAVPGTRSDEQYF.

J is TRBJ2-3 and V is TRBV30, with a tentative D call TRBD2 (6 bases). The CDR3 is 16 amino acids. Trimming cost V 3 bases and J 2 bases, with 18 bases left between them. Germline assignment: CDR1 GTSNPN and CDR2 SVGIG (reference sequence). The CDR3 region is CAWSGDERGATDTQYF. For the CDR3, the DNA is TGTGCCTGGAGCGGGGACGAACGCGGGGCCACAGATACGCAGTATTTT.

This chain uses TRBV7-9 with TRBJ1-5; 8 positions agree with TRBD1. Germline V gene data show CDR1 as SEHNR and CDR2 as FQNEAQ (reference sequence). There are 15 residues in the CDR3. The J segment lost 1 base and the V segment lost 2 bases, leaving 1 base of the junction unmatched. The CDR3 is CASSLQGASNQPQHF. The CDR3 DNA sequence: TGTGCCAGCAGCTTACAGGGGGCAAGCAATCAGCCCCAGCATTTT.

The gene calls are TRBV15 and TRBJ2-1; 10 nucleotides match TRBD2. V gave up 1 base and J gave up 8 bases; unmatched junction bases: 14. CDR1 LNHNV and CDR2 YYDKDF come from the germline V gene (reference sequence). This CDR3 region has 18 residues. The CDR3 DNA follows: TGTGCCACCAGCAGAGGCGGTGGCGGAGCGGGGGGGCCCCATGAGCAGTTCTTC. This encodes CATSRGGGGAGGPHEQFF.

V and J are TRBV19 and TRBJ1-1; TRBD1 might be the D (5 bases). The V gene lost 2 bases and the J gene lost 3 bases, with 7 bases spanning the gap. This CDR3 has 13 amino acids. CDR1 and CDR2 (germline): LNHDA, SQIVND (reference sequence). The CDR3 loop is CASSIQGYTEAFF. CDR3 coding DNA: TGTGCCAGTAGTATACAGGGTTACACTGAAGCTTTCTTT.

The chain has TRBV5-4 and TRBJ2-5, with a tentative D call TRBD1 (7 bases). The CDR3 totals 16 residues. Per germline, CDR1 SGHNT and CDR2 YYREEE (reference sequence). V lost 0 bases and J 5 bases, leaving 17 bases between the germline ends. The chain's CDR3 is CASSLAGGRGWETQYF. The CDR3 coding sequence is TGTGCCAGCAGCTTGGCCGGGGGCAGGGGGTGGGAGACCCAGTACTTC.

V gene TRBV19 combines with J gene TRBJ2-5, with 7 bases fitting TRBD2. Trimming removed 3 bases from V and 7 bases from J; junction bases left unmatched: 8. This CDR3 contains 14 residues. Per the germline V gene, CDR1 is LNHDA and CDR2 is SQIVND (reference sequence). The CDR3 protein is CASSIGGGWGTQYF. Here the CDR3 DNA reads TGTGCCAGTAGTATTGGGGGAGGGTGGGGGACCCAGTACTTC.

The rearrangement links TRBV15 to TRBJ2-1; D is perhaps TRBD1 (5 bases). The length of the CDR3 is 15 residues. With 0 bases removed from V and 5 bases from J, the gap between germline ends came to 11 bases. Germline lookup yields CDR1 LNHNV and CDR2 YYDKDF (reference sequence). The CDR3 sequence is CATSRDLAGNNEQFF. CDR3 nucleotide sequence: TGTGCCACCAGCAGAGATCTGGCAGGGAACAATGAGCAGTTCTTC.

The J gene is TRBJ2-2, the V gene TRBV7-2; the match to TRBD2 covers 10 bases. After removal of 1 base from V and 6 bases from J, the junction contained 5 bases not matched to a gene. This CDR3 contains 16 residues. The germline V gene encodes CDR1 SGHTA and CDR2 FQGNSA. CDR3 loop: CASSLVPAGGPGELFF. As DNA, the CDR3 is TGTGCCAGCAGCTTAGTCCCAGCGGGAGGGCCCGGGGAGCTGTTTTTT.

Comment on this clone: The junction and the germline gene differ at one end; a read error may be behind it. V is TRBV4-1 and J is TRBJ1-2, with 12 nucleotides matching TRBD1. Germline V gene lookup returns CDR1 MGHRA and CDR2 YSYEKL. This CDR3 contains 17 residues. The CDR3 DNA reads TGCGCCCGCAGCCAAGATTGGGGGACAGGGGGCGCGGGGGGCTACACCTTC. Translation gives CARSQDWGTGGAGGYTF.

The chain combines TRBV7-9 with TRBJ2-1; no definite D call. Per the germline V gene, CDR1 is SEHNR and CDR2 is FQNEAQ (reference sequence). Trimming stripped 4 bases from V and 1 base from J, with 8 bases between. The CDR3 contains 14 residues. The CDR3 region is CASSSPRSYNEQFF. DNA of the CDR3: TGTGCCAGCAGCTCCCCGCGTTCCTACAATGAGCAGTTCTTC.

The V and J genes are TRBV7-2 and TRBJ2-7, with D tentatively TRBD1 (6 bases). The V end was cut by 3 bases, the J end by 2 bases, with 14 bases between. CDR1 and CDR2 from the germline V gene are SGHTA and FQGNSA. This CDR3 spans 15 amino acids. The CDR3: CASSFQQGVAYEQYF. The CDR3 DNA sequence: TGTGCCAGCAGCTTTCAACAGGGTGTAGCCTACGAGCAGTACTTC.

The V and J genes are TRBV11-2 and TRBJ2-5, with 14 bases matching TRBD2. Trimming removed 4 bases from V and 4 bases from J; junction bases left unmatched: 5. Per germline, CDR1 SGHAT and CDR2 FQNNGV. The CDR3 spans 16 residues. CDR3 nucleotides: TGTGCCAGCAGCTCCCCGGGACTAGCGGGAGTAGAGACCCAGTACTTC. Translated, it gives CASSSPGLAGVETQYF.

This chain connects TRBV12-3 or TRBV12-4 to TRBJ1-2, with TRBD1 matching 8 bases. CDR3 length equals 13 residues. Trimming at V came to 4 bases and at J to 6 bases, leaving 4 bases not matched to a gene. CDR3 amino acids: CASSWTGYDGYTF. CDR3 nucleotides: TGTGCCAGCAGTTGGACAGGGTACGATGGCTACACCTTC.

This clone appeared once. This chain uses TRBV5-1 with TRBJ2-7, with D perhaps TRBD2 (7 bases). Trimming took off 0 bases at V and 3 bases at J, with 13 bases between the two ends. CDR1 is SGHRS, CDR2 YFSETQ, per germline. The CDR3 runs to 15 residues. The CDR3 spells CASSLARGAGYEQYF. For the CDR3, the DNA is TGCGCCAGCAGCTTGGCCCGGGGGGCCGGCTACGAGCAGTACTTC.

This clone has only a few counts. This chain connects TRBV5-4 to TRBJ2-3; TRBD2 agrees at 7 bases. After removal of 4 bases from V and 6 bases from J, the junction contained 11 bases not matched to a gene. The germline V gene has CDR1 SGHNT and CDR2 YYREEE (reference sequence). This CDR3 is 15 amino acids long. Written as DNA, the CDR3 is TGTGCCAGCAGCAGGGCGGGGGTGGTTTCGGATACGCAGTATTTT. It translates to CASSRAGVVSDTQYF.

The chain has TRBV3-1 (or the pseudogene TRBV3-2) and TRBJ2-1, with D hard to call. V gave up 4 bases and J gave up 4 bases, with 8 bases separating them. CDR3 size: 13 residues. The germline V gene has CDR1 LGHDT and CDR2 YNNKEL (reference sequence). CDR3 residues: CASSPPGYNEQFF. The CDR3 DNA reads as TGTGCCAGCAGCCCACCAGGTTACAATGAGCAGTTCTTC.

This clone was counted only a few times. In nucleotides, the CDR3 is TGTGCCAGCAGCCAAGTGGGGAGGGTGTCTGGCTACACCTTC. As protein: CASSQVGRVSGYTF. J is TRBJ1-2 and V is TRBV14; no definite D call. The CDR3 loop spans 14 amino acids. Trimming shortened V by 1 base and J by 7 bases, and 13 bases separated the two germline ends. Germline CDR1 reads SGHDN; CDR2 reads FVKESK.

This sequence joins TRBV7-6 and TRBJ1-1; TRBD1 is a possible D gene (5 bases). CDR1 is SGHVS and CDR2 is FNYEAQ in the germline V gene. This CDR3 comprises 14 residues. V lost 1 base and J 6 bases, leaving 12 bases between the germline ends. The CDR3 reads CASSLGDRGAEAFF. For the CDR3, the DNA is TGTGCCAGCAGCTTAGGGGATAGGGGCGCTGAAGCTTTCTTT.